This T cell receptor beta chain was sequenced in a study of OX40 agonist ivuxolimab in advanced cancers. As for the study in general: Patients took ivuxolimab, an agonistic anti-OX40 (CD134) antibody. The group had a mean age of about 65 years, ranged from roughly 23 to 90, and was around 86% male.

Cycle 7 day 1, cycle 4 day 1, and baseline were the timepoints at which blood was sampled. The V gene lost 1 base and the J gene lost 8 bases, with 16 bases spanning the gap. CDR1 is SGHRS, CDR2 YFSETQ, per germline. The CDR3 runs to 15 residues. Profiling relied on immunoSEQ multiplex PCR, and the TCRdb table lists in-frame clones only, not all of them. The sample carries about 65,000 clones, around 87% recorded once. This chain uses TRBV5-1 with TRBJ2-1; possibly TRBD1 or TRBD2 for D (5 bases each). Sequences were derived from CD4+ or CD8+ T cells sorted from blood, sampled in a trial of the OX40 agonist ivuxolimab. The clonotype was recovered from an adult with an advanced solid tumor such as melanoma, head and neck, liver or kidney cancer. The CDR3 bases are TGCGCCAGCAGCTTGAGGGCAGGGTTCGGGGATGAGCAGTTCTTC. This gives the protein CASSLRAGFGDEQFF. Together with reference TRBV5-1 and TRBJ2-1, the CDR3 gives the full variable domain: KAGVTQTPRYLIKTRGQQVTLSCSPISGHRSVSWYQQTPGQGLQFLFEYFSETQRNKGNFPGRFSGRQFSNSRSEMNVSTLELGDSALYLCASSLRAGFGDEQFFGPGTRLTVL.